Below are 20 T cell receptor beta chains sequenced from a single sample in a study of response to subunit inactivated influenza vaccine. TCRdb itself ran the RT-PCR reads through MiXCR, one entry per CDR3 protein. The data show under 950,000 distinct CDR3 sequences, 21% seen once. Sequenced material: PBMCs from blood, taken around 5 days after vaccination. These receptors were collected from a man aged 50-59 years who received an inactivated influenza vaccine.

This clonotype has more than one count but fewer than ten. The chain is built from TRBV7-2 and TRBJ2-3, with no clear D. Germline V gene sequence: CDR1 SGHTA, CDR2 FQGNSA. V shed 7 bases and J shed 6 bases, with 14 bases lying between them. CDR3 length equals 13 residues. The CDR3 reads CASTLLQADTQYF. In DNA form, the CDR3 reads TGTGCCAGCACCCTACTGCAGGCGGATACGCAGTATTTT. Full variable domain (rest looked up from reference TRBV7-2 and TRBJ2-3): GAGVSQSPSNKVTEKGKDVELRCDPISGHTALYWYRQSLGQGLEFLIYFQGNSAPDKSGLPSDRFSAERTGGSVSTLTIQRTQQEDSAVYLCASTLLQADTQYFGPGTRLTVL.

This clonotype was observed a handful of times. The CDR3, as DNA: TGTGCCAGCAGCTTAGACCATTTTCAGCCCCAGCATTTT. This sequence encodes CASSLDHFQPQHF. The chain uses TRBV7-2 and TRBJ1-5; D remains ambiguous. Germline V gives CDR1 SGHTA, CDR2 FQGNSA. V was pared by 1 base and J by 6 bases, with 7 bases between. The CDR3 runs 13 residues.

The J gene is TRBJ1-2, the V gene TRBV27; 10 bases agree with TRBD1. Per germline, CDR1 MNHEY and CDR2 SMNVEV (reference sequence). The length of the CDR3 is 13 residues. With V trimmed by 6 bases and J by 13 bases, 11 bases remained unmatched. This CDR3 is CASRAPGQGTVTF. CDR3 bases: TGTGCCAGCAGGGCCCCGGGACAGGGGACCGTCACCTTC.

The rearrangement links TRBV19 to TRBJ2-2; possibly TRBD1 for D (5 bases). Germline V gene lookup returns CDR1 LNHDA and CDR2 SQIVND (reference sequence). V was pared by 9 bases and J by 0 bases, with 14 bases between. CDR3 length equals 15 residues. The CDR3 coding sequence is TGTGCCAGCAAGCAGGGCCCCGCGAACACCGGGGAGCTGTTTTTT. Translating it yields CASKQGPANTGELFF.

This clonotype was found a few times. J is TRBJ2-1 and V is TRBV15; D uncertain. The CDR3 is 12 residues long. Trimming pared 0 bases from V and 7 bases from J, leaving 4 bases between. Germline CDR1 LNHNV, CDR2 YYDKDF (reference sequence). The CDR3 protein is CATSRDSNEQFF. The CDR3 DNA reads TGTGCCACCAGCAGAGATTCGAATGAGCAGTTCTTC.

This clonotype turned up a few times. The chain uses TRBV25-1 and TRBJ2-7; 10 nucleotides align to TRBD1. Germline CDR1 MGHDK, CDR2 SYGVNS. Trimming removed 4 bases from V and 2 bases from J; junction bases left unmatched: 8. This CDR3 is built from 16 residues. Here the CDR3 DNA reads TGTGCCAGCAGTGCTGGGGTGGGACAGGGGACCTACGAGCAGTACTTC. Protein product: CASSAGVGQGTYEQYF.

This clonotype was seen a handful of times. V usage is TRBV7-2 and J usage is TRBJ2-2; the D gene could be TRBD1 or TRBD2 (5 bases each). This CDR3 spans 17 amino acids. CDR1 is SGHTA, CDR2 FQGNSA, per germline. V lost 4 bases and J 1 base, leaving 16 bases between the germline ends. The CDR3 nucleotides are TGTGCCAGCAGCTCCCCATATGGGACGGGGAACACCGGGGAGCTGTTTTTT. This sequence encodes CASSSPYGTGNTGELFF.

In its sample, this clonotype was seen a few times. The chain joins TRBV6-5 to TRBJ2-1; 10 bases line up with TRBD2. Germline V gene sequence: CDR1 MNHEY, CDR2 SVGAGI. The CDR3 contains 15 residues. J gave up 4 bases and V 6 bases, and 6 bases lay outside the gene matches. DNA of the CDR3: TGTGCCAGCAGGTATCCGGGACTAGCGTACAATGAGCAGTTCTTC. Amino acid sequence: CASRYPGLAYNEQFF.

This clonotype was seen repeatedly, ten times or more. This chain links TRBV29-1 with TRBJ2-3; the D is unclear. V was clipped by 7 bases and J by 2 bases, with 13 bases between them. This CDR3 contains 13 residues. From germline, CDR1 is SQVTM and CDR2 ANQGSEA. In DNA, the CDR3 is TGCAGCGGCCGCCCCTCTCTCACAGATACGCAGTATTTT. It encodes CSGRPSLTDTQYF.

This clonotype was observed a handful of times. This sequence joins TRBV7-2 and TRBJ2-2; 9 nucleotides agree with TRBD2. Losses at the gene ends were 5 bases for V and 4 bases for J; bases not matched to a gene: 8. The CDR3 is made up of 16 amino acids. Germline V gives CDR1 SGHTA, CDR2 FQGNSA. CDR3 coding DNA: TGTGCCAGCAGCCAAATAGCGGGAGACCTCACCGGGGAGCTGTTTTTT. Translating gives CASSQIAGDLTGELFF.

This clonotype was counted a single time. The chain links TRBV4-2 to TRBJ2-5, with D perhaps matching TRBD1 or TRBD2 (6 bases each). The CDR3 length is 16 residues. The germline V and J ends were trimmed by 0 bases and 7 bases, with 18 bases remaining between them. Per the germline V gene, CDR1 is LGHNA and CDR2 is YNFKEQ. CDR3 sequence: CASSQDEGGLGGTQYF. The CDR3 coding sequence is TGTGCCAGCAGCCAAGACGAAGGGGGATTGGGAGGGACCCAGTACTTC.

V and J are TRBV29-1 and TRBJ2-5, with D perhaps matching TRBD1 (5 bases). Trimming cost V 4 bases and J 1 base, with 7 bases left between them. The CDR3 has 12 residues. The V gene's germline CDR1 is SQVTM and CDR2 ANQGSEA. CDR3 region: CSVVTAQETQYF. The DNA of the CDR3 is TGCAGCGTTGTGACAGCCCAAGAGACCCAGTACTTC.

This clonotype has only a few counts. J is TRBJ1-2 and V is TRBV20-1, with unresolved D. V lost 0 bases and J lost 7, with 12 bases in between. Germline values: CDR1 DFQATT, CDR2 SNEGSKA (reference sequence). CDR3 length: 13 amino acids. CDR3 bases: TGCAGTGCTAGAGATCCCCCCGCGGGTGGCTACACCTTC. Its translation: CSARDPPAGGYTF.

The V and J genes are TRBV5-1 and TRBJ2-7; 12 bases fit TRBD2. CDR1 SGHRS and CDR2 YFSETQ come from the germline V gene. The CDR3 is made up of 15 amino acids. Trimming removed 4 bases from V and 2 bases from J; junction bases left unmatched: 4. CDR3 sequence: CASSTLAGGTYEQYF. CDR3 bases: TGCGCCAGCAGCACACTAGCGGGGGGAACCTACGAGCAGTACTTC.

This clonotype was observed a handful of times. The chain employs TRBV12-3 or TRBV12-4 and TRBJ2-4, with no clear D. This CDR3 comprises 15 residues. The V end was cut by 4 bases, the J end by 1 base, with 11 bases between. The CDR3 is CASSSLRSAKNIQYF. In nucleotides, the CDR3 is TGTGCCAGCAGTTCATTACGGTCTGCCAAAAACATTCAGTACTTC.

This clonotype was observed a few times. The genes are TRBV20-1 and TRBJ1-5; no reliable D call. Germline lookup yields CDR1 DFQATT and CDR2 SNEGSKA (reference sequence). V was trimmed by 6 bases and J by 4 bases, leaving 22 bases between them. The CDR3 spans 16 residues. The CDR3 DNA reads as TGCAGTGCAAGACTCACGGGTAGAGTAAGGAATCAGCCCCAGCATTTT. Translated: CSARLTGRVRNQPQHF.

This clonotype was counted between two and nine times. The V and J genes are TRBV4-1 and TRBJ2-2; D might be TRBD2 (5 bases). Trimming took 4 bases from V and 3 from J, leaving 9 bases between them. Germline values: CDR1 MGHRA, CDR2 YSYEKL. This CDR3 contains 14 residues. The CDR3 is CASSRARDTGELFF. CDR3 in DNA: TGCGCCAGCAGCCGAGCGAGGGACACCGGGGAGCTGTTTTTT.

The CDR3 DNA reads TGCGCCAGCACCATCAACTCCGGGAGCAGGGACGAGCAGTACTTC. Translated, it gives CASTINSGSRDEQYF. The chain joins TRBV4-1 to TRBJ2-7; D may be TRBD2 (6 bases). Looked up from germline, CDR1 is MGHRA and CDR2 is YSYEKL. CDR3 length: 15 residues. Trimming took off 7 bases at V and 5 bases at J, with 21 bases between the two ends.

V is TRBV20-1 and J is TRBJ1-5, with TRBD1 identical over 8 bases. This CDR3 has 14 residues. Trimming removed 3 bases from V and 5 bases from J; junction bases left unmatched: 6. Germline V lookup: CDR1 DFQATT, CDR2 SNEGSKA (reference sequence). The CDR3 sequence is CSARTGAFYQPQHF. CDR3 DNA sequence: TGCAGTGCTAGGACAGGGGCGTTCTATCAGCCCCAGCATTTT.

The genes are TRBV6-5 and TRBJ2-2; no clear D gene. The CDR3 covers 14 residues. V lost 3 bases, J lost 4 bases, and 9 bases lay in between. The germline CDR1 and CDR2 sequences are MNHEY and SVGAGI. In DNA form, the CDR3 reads TGTGCCAGCAGTTATTATCCAGCCACCGGGGAGCTGTTTTTT. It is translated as CASSYYPATGELFF.